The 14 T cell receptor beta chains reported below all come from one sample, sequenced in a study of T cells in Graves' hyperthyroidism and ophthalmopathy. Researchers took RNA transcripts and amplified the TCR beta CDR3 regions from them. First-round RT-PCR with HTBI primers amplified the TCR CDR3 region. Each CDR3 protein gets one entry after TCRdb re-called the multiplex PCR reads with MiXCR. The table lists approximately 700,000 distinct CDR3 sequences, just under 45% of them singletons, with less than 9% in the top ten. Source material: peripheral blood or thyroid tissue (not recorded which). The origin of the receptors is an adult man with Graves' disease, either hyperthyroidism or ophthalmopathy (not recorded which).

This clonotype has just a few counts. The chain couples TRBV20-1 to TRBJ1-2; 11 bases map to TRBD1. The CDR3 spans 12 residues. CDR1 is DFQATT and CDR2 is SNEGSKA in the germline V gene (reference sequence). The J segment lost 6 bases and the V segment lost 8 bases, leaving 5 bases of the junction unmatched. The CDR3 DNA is TGCAGTTGCCGGGACAGGGGGGATGGCTACACCTTC. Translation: CSCRDRGDGYTF.

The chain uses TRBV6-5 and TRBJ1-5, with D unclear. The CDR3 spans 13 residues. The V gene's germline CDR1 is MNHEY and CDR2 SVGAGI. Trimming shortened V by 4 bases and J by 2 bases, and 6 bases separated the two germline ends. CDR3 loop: CASSSKGNQPQHF. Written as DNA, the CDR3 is TGTGCCAGCAGTTCGAAAGGCAATCAGCCCCAGCATTTT.

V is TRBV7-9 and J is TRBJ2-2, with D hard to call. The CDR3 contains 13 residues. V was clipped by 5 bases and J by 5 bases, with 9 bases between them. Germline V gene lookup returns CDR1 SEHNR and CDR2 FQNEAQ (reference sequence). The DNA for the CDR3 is TGTGCCAGCAGCCGCATAGGGACCGGGGAGCTGTTTTTT. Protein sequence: CASSRIGTGELFF. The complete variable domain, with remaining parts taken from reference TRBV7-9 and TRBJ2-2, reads DTGVSQNPRHKITKRGQNVTFRCDPISEHNRLYWYRQTLGQGPEFLTYFQNEAQLEKSRLLSDRFSAERPKGSFSTLEIQRTEQGDSAMYLCASSRIGTGELFFGEGSRLTVL.

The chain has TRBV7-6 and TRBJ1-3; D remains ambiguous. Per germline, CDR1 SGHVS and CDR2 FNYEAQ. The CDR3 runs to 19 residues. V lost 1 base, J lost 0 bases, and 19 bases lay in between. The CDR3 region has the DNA TGTGCCAGCAGCTTAGTATTCAGTCCTGCGCAGAGCTCTGGAAACACCATATATTTT. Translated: CASSLVFSPAQSSGNTIYF. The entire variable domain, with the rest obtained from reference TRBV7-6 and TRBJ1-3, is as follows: GAGVSQSPRYKVTKRGQDVALRCDPISGHVSLYWYRQALGQGPEFLTYFNYEAQQDKSGLPNDRFSAERPEGSISTLTIQRTEQRDSAMYRCASSLVFSPAQSSGNTIYFGEGSWLTVV.

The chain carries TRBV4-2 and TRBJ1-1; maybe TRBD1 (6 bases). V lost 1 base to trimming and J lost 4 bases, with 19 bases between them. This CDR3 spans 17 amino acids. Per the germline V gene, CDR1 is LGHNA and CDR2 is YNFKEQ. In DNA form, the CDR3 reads TGTGCCAGCAGCCAAGCAGACTTAGGGGGGTTGAGCACTGAAGCTTTCTTT. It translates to CASSQADLGGLSTEAFF.

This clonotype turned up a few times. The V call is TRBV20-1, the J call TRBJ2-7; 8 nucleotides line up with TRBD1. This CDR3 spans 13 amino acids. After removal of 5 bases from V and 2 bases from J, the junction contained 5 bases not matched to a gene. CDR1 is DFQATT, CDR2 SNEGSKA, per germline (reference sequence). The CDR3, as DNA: TGCAGTGCTTCAGACAGGGGCACCTACGAGCAGTACTTC. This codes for CSASDRGTYEQYF.

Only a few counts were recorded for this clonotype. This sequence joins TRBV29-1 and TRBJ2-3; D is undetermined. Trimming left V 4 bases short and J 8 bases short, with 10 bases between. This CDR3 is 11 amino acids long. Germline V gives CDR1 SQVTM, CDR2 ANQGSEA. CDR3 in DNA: TGCAGCGTTGTTTCTGATATTACGCAGTATTTT. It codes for CSVVSDITQYF.

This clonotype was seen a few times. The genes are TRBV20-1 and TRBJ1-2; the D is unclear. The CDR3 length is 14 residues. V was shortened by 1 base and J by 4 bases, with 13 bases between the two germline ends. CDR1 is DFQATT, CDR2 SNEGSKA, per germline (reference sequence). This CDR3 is CSARVAALPYGYTF. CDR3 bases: TGCAGTGCTAGAGTGGCGGCCCTTCCCTATGGCTACACCTTC.

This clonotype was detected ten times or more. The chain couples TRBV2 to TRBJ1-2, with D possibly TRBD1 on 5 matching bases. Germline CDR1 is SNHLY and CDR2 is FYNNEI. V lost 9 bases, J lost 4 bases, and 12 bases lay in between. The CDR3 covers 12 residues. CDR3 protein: CARDGQLYGYTF. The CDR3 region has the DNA TGTGCCAGGGACGGACAACTCTATGGCTACACCTTC.

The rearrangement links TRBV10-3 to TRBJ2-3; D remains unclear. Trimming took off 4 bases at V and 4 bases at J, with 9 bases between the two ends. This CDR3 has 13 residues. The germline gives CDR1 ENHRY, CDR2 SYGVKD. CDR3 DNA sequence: TGTGCCATCAGTGGTGGGATACCAGATACGCAGTATTTT. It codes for CAISGGIPDTQYF.

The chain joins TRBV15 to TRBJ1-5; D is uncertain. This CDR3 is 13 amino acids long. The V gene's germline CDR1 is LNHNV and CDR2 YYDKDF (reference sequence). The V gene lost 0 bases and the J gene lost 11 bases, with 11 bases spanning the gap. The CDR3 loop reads CATSRDGVRTQHF. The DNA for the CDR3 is TGTGCCACCAGCAGAGATGGGGTTCGGACCCAGCATTTT.

For the CDR3, the DNA is TGCGCCAGCAGGTCTGAGGGGGGCACTGAAGCTTTCTTT. This codes for CASRSEGGTEAFF. The rearrangement uses TRBV5-1 and TRBJ1-1; TRBD1 is a possible D gene (6 bases). This CDR3 region has 13 residues. Deletions cut 5 bases from V and 4 bases from J, with 12 bases between. Germline values: CDR1 SGHRS, CDR2 YFSETQ.

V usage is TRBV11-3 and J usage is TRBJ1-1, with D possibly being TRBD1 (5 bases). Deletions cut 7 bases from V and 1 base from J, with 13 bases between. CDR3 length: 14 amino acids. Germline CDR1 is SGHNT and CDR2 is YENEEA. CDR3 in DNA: TGTGCCAGCAAACTTGGGACGGAGAACACTGAAGCTTTCTTT. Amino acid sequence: CASKLGTENTEAFF.

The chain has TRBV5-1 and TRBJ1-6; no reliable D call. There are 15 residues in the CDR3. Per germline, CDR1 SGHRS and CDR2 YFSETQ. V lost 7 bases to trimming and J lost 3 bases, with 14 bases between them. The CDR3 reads CASAQTGIYNSPLHF. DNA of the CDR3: TGCGCCAGCGCTCAGACTGGGATCTATAATTCACCCCTCCACTTT.